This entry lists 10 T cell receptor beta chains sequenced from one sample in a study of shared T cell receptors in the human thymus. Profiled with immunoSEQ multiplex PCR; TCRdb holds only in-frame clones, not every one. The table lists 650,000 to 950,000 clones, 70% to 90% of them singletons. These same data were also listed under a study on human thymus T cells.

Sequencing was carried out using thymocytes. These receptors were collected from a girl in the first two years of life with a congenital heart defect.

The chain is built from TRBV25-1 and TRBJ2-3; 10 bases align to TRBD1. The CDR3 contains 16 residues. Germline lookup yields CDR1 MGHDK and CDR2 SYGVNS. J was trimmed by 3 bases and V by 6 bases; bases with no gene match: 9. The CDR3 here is CASRDPTGGTTDTQYF. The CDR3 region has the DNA TGTGCCAGCAGGGACCCGACAGGGGGCACGACAGATACGCAGTATTTT.

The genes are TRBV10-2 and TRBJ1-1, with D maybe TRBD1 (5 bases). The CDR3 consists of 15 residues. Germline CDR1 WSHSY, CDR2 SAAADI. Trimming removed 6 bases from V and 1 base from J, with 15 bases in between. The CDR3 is CASSFRDSPNTEAFF. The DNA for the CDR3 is TGCGCCAGCAGCTTCCGGGACTCCCCGAACACTGAAGCTTTCTTT.

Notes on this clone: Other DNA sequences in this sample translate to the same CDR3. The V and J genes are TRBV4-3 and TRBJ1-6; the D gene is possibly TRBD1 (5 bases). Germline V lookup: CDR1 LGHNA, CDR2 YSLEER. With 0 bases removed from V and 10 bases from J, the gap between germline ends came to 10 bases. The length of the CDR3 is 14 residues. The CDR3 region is CASSQEQGTSPLHF. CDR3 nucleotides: TGCGCCAGCAGCCAAGAGCAGGGAACCTCACCCCTCCACTTT.

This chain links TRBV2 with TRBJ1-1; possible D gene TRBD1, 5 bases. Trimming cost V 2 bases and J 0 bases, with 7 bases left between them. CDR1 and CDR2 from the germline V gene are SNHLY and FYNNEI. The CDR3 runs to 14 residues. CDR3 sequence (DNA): TGTGCCAGCAGTGAACAGGGTTTGAACACTGAAGCTTTCTTT. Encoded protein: CASSEQGLNTEAFF. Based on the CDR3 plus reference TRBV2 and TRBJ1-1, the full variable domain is EPEVTQTPSHQVTQMGQEVILRCVPISNHLYFYWYRQILGQKVEFLVSFYNNEISEKSEIFDDQFSVERPDGSNFTLKIRSTKLEDSAMYFCASSEQGLNTEAFFGQGTRLTVV.

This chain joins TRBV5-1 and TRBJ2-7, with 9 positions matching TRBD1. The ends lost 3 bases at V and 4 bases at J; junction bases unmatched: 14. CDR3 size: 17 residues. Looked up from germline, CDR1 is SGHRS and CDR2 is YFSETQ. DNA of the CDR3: TGCGCCAGCAGCTGGCCCAGCCCGGGACAGGGACCTTACGAGCAGTACTTC. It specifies CASSWPSPGQGPYEQYF.

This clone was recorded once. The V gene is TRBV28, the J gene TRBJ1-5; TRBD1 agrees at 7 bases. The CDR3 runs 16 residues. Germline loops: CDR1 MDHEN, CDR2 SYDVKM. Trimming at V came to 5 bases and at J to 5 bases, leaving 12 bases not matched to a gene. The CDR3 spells CASSLTGELDYQPQHF. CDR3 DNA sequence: TGTGCCAGCAGTCTTACAGGGGAGTTAGATTATCAGCCCCAGCATTTT. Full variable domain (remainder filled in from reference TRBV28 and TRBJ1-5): DVKVTQSSRYLVKRTGEKVFLECVQDMDHENMFWYRQDPGLGLRLIYFSYDVKMKEKGDIPEGYSVSREKKERFSLILESASTNQTSMYLCASSLTGELDYQPQHFGDGTRLSIL.

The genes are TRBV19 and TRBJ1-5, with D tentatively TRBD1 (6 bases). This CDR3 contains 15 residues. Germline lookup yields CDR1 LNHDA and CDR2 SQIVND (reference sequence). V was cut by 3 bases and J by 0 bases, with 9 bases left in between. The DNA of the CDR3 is TGTGCCAGTAGTATGGGGGACATTAGCAATCAGCCCCAGCATTTT. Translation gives CASSMGDISNQPQHF.

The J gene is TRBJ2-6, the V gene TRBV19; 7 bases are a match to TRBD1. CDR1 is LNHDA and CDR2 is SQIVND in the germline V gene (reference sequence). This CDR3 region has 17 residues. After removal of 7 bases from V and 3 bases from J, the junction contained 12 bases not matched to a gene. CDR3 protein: CASTPGQTFHGANVLTF. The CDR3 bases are TGTGCCAGTACCCCGGGACAGACTTTCCATGGGGCCAACGTCCTGACTTTC.

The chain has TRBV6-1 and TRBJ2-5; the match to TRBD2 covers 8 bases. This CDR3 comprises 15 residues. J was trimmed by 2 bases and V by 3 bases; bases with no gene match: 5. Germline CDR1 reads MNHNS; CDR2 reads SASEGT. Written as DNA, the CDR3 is TGTGCCAGCAGTGAGAAGCGGGGGATTCAAGAGACCCAGTACTTC. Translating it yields CASSEKRGIQETQYF.

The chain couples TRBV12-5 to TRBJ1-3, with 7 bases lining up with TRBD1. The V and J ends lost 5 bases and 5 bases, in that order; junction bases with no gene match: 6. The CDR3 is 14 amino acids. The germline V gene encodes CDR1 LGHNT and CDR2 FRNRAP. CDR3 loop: CASGPRQGRNTIYF. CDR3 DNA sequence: TGTGCTAGTGGTCCCCGACAGGGAAGAAACACCATATATTTT.